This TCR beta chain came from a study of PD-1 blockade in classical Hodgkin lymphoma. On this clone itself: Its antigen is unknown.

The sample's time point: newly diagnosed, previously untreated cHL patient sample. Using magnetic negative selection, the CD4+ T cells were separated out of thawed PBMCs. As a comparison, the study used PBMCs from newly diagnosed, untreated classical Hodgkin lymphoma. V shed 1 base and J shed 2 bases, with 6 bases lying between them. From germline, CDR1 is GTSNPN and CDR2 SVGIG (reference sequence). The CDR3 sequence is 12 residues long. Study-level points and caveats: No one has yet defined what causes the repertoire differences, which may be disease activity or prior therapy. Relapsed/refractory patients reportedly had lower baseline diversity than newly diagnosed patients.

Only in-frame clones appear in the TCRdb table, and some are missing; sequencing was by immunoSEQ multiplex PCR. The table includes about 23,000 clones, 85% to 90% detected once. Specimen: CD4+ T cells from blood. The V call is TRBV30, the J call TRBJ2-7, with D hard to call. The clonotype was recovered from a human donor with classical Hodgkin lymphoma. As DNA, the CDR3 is TGTGCCTGGAGTGGAAGACCCTACGAGCAGTACTTC. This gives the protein CAWSGRPYEQYF.